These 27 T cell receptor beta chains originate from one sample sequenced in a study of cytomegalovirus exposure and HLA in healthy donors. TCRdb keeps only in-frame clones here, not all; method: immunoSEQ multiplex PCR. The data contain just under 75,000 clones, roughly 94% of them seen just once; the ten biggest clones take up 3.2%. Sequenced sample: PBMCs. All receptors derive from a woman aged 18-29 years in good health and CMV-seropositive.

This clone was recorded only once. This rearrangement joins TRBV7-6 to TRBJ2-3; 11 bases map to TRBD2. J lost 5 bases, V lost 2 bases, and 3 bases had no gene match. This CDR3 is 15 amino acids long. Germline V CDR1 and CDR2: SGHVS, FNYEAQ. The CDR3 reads CASSLLAGGLDTQYF. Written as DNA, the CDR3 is TGTGCCAGCAGCTTACTAGCGGGGGGTTTAGATACGCAGTATTTT.

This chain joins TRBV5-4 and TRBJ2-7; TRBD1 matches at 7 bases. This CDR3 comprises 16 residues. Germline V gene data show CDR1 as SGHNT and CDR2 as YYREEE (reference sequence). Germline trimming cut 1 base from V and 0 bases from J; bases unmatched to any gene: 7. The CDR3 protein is CASSLSPGQNSYEQYF. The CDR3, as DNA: TGTGCCAGCAGCTTGTCTCCGGGACAGAACTCCTACGAGCAGTACTTC.

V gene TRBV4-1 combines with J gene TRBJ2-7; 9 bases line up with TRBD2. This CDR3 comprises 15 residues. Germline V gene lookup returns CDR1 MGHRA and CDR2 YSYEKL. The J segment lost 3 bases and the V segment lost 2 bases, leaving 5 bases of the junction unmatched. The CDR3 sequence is CASSQRSGGIYEQYF. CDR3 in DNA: TGCGCCAGCAGCCAAAGGAGCGGGGGGATCTACGAGCAGTACTTC.

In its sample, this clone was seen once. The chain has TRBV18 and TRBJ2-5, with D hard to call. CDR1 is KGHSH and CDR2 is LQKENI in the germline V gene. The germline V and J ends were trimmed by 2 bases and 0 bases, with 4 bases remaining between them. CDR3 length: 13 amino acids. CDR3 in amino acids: CASSPNNQETQYF. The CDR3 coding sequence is TGTGCCAGCTCACCAAACAACCAAGAGACCCAGTACTTC.

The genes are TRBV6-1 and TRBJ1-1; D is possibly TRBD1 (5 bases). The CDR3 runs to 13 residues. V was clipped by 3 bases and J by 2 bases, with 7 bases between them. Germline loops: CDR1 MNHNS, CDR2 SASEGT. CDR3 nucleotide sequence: TGTGCCAGCAGTGAGGGACTAAACACTGAAGCTTTCTTT. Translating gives CASSEGLNTEAFF.

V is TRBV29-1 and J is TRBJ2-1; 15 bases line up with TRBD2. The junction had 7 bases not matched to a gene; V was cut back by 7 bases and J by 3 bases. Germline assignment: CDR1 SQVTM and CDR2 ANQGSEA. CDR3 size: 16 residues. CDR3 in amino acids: CSALGTSGRLYNEQFF. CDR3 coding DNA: TGCAGCGCCCTAGGGACTAGCGGGAGGCTCTACAATGAGCAGTTCTTC.

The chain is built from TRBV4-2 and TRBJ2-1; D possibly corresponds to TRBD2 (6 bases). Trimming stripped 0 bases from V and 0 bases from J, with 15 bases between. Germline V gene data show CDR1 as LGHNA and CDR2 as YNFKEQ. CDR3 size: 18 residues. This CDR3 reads CASSQDRVAALSYNEQFF. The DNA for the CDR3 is TGTGCCAGCAGCCAAGATCGGGTAGCGGCACTCTCCTACAATGAGCAGTTCTTC.

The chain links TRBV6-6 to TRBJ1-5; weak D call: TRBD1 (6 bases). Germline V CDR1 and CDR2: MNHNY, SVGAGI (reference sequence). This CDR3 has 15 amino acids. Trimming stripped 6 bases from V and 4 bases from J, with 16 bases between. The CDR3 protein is CASRYGDTANQPQHF. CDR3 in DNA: TGTGCCAGCAGATACGGGGACACGGCTAATCAGCCCCAGCATTTT.

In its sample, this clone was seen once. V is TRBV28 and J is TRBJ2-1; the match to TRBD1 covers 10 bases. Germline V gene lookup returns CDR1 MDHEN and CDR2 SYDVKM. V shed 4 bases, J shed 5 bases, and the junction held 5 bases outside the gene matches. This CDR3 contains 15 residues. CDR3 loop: CASSSFGTGDNEQFF. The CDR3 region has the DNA TGTGCCAGCAGTTCTTTCGGGACAGGGGACAATGAGCAGTTCTTC.

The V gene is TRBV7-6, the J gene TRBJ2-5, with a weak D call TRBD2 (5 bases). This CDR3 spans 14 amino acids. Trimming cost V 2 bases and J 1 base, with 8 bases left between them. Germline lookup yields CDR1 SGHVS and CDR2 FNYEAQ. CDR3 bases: TGTGCCAGCAGCTTACGGGGTACCCAAGAGACCCAGTACTTC. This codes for CASSLRGTQETQYF.

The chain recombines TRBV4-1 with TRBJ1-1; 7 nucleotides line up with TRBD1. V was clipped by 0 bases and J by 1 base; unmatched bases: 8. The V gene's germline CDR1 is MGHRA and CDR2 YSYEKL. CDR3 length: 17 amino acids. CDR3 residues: CASSQDWDSPTNTEAFF. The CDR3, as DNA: TGCGCCAGCAGCCAAGACTGGGACAGCCCAACGAACACTGAAGCTTTCTTT.

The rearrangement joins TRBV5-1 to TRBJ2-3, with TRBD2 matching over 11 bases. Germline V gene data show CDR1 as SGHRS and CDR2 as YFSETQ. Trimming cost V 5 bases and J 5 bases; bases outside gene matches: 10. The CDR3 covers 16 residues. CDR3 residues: CASRSTSGALRDTQYF. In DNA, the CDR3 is TGCGCCAGCAGATCGACTAGCGGGGCGCTAAGAGATACGCAGTATTTT.

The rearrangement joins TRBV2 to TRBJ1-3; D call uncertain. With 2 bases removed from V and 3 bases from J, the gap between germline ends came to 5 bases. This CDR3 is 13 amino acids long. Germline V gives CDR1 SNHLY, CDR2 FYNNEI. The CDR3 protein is CASSELFGNTIYF. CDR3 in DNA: TGTGCCAGCAGTGAACTCTTTGGAAACACCATATATTTT.

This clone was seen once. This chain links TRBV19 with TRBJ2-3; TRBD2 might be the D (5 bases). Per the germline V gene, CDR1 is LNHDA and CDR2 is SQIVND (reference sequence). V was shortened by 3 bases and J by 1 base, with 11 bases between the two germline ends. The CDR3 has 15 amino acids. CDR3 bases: TGTGCCAGTAGTATCTCCGCGAGGGGCACAGATACGCAGTATTTT. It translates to CASSISARGTDTQYF. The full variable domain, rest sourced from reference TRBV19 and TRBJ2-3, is DGGITQSPKYLFRKEGQNVTLSCEQNLNHDAMYWYRQDPGQGLRLIYYSQIVNDFQKGDIAEGYSVSREKKESFPLTVTSAQKNPTAFYLCASSISARGTDTQYFGPGTRLTVL.

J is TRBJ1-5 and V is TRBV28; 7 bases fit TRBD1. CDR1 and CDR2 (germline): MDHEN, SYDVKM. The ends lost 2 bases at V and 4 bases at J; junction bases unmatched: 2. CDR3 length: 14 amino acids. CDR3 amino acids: CASSLTRGNQPQHF. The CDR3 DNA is TGTGCCAGCAGTTTAACCAGGGGGAATCAGCCCCAGCATTTT.

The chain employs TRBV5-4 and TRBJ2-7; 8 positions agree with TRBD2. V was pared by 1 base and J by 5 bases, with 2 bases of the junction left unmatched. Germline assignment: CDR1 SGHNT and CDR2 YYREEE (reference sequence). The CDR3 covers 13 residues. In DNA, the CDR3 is TGTGCCAGCAGCTTGCCGGGGGGGGACGAGCAGTACTTC. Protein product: CASSLPGGDEQYF.

The CDR3 DNA is TGCGCCAGCAGCTTTCGAGATACGCAGTATTTT. Its protein is CASSFRDTQYF. The V and J genes are TRBV5-1 and TRBJ2-3, with unresolved D. The CDR3 is 11 residues long. The V and J ends lost 2 bases and 5 bases respectively, with 3 bases between them. Looked up from germline, CDR1 is SGHRS and CDR2 is YFSETQ.

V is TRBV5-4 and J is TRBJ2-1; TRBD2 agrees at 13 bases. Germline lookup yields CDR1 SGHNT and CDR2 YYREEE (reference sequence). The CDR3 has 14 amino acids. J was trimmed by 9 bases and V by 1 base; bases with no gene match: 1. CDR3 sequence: CASSLTSGRGEQFF. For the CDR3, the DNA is TGTGCCAGCAGCTTGACTAGCGGGAGGGGTGAGCAGTTCTTC.

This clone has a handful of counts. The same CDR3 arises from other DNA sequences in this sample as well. Here the CDR3 DNA reads TGTGCCAGCAGCTTAGGCGGGACCACCTACGAGCAGTACTTC. This codes for CASSLGGTTYEQYF. V gene TRBV7-2 combines with J gene TRBJ2-7, with D perhaps TRBD2 (6 bases). V was pared by 1 base and J by 2 bases, with 9 bases between. CDR3 length: 14 residues. CDR1 and CDR2 from the germline V gene are SGHTA and FQGNSA.

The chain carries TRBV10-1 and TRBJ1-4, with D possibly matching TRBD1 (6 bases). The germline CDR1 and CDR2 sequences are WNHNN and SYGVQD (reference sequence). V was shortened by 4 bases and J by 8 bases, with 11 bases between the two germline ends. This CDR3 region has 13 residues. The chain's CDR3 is CASSGVRGEKLFF. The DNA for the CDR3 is TGCGCCAGCAGTGGAGTCAGGGGCGAAAAACTGTTTTTT.

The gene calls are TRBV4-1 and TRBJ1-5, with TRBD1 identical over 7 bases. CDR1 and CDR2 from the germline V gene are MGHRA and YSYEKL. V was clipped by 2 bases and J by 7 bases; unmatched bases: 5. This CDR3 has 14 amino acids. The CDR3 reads CASSQPRDRQPQHF. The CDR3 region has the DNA TGCGCCAGCAGCCAACCACGGGACAGACAGCCCCAGCATTTT.

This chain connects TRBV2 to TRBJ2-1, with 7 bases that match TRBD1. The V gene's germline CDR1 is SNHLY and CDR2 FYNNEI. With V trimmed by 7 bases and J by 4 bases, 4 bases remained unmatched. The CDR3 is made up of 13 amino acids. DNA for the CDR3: TGTGCCAGCATGGACAGGATATACAATGAGCAGTTCTTC. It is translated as CASMDRIYNEQFF.

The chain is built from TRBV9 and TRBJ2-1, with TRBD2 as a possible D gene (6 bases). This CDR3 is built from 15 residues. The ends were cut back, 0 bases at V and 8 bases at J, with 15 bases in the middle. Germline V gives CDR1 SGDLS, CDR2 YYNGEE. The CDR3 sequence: CASSVGTIFADEQFF. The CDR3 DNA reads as TGTGCCAGCAGCGTAGGGACTATTTTTGCCGATGAGCAGTTCTTC.

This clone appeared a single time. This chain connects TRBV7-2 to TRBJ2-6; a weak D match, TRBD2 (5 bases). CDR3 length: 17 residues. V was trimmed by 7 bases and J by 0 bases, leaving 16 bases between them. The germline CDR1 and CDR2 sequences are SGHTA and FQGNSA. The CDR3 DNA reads TGTGCCAGCACCCCACAGTTCCGGGGCTCTGGGGCCAACGTCCTGACTTTC. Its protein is CASTPQFRGSGANVLTF.

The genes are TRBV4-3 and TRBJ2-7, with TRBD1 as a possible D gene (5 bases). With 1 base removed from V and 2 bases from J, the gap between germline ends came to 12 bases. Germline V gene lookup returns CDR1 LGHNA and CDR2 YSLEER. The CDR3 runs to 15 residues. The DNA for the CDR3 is TGCGCCAGCAGCCAAGGAAAAACAGGACCCTACGAGCAGTACTTC. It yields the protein CASSQGKTGPYEQYF.

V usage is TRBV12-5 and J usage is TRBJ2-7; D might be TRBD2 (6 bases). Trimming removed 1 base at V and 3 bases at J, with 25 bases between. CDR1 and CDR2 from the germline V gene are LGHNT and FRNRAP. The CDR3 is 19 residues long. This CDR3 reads CASGLGWGREASGYYEQYF. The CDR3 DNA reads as TGTGCTAGTGGTTTGGGTTGGGGCAGGGAGGCGTCGGGGTACTACGAGCAGTACTTC.

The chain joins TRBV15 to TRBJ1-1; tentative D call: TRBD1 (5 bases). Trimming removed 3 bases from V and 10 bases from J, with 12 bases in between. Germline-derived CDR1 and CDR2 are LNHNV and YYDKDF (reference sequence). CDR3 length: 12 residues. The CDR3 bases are TGTGCCACCAGCAGCCTAAAGGGGCGAGCTTTCTTT. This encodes CATSSLKGRAFF.